These T cell receptor beta chains were read from a single sample in a study of T cells after yellow fever vaccination. Via MiXCR, TCRdb re-called the 5' RACE reads, giving one row per CDR3 protein. Here the sample spans some 300,000 distinct CDR3 sequences, 9.5% to 12% being singletons. The input for sequencing was CD4+ T cells sorted from PBMCs, taken 45 days after the yellow fever booster vaccination. The receptors here all came from a man aged 18 to 35 who received the YFV17D yellow fever vaccine. Each CDR3 is given with its conserved first and last residue. D genes are given only for firm matches. The size of a clone is reported for some rows only, either as once, few or many, or as a class for expanded clones.

>TRBJ1-5|NA|NA|TRBV4-3
TGCGCCAGCAGCCAAGGGGAAGATCAGCCCCAGCATTTT
CASSQGEDQPQHF
>TRBJ2-1|NA|NA|TRBV11-3
TGTGCCAGCAGCAAACAAATAGGAGGGGGATCCTACAATGAGCAGTTCTTC
CASSKQIGGGSYNEQFF
>TRBJ2-1|NA|NA|TRBV7-2
TGTGCCAGCAGCTTAGTAGTGGGTGAGCAGTTCTTC
CASSLVVGEQFF
>TRBJ2-3|NA|few|TRBV6-2/TRBV6-3
TGTGCCAGCAGTTCAACCACTTCTAGCACAGATACGCAGTATTTT
CASSSTTSSTDTQYF
>TRBJ2-2|NA|few|TRBV2
TGTGCCAGCAGTGTAGGACAGATGAACACCGGGGAGCTGTTTTTT
CASSVGQMNTGELFF
>TRBJ2-1|NA|few|TRBV4-3
TGCGCCAGCAGCCCATTACAGGGAGATGAGCAGTTCTTC
CASSPLQGDEQFF
>TRBJ1-1|NA|many|TRBV7-2
TGTGCCAGCAGCCCCGGTGGTAACACTGAAGCTTTCTTT
CASSPGGNTEAFF
>TRBJ2-5|TRBD1|few|TRBV7-2
TGTGCCAGCAGCTTTGGGCAGGGGGCTTACCAAGAGACCCAGTACTTC
CASSFGQGAYQETQYF
>TRBJ2-1|TRBD2|NA|TRBV12-3/TRBV12-4
TGTGCCAGCAGGCCCCTAGCGGGGATGAACAATGAGCAGTTCTTC
CASRPLAGMNNEQFF
>TRBJ1-6|NA|few|TRBV18
TGTGCCAGCTCATCAGACTGGGGCGGCAATTCACCCCTCCACTTT
CASSSDWGGNSPLHF
>TRBJ2-7|TRBD1|NA|TRBV4-2
TGTGCCAGCAGCCAAATTTTCGGACAGGATACCTACGAGCAGTACTTC
CASSQIFGQDTYEQYF
>TRBJ2-1|TRBD1|NA|TRBV18
TGTGCCAGCTCACCACAAGAATTGGGACAGGGTAATGAGCAGTTCTTC
CASSPQELGQGNEQFF
>TRBJ2-5|NA|NA|TRBV12-3/TRBV12-4
TGTGCCAGCAGTTTCAGGCAGCCACAAGAGACCCAGTACTTC
CASSFRQPQETQYF
>TRBJ2-3|TRBD2|many|TRBV29-1
TGCAGCGTTGAAGATAGCGGGGGGCCGTCAGATACGCAGTATTTT
CSVEDSGGPSDTQYF
>TRBJ1-1|NA|NA|TRBV27
TGTGCCAGCAGTTTATCGGCGGGTACTGAAGCTTTCTTT
CASSLSAGTEAFF
>TRBJ2-2|NA|few|TRBV7-9
TGTGCCAGCAGCTTAGCTTCGACAGGCACGAACACCGGGGAGCTGTTTTTT
CASSLASTGTNTGELFF
>TRBJ1-5|NA|NA|TRBV5-1
TGCGCCAGCCGGGCGGGCCTCGACAGCAATCAGCCCCAGCATTTT
CASRAGLDSNQPQHF
>TRBJ2-1|NA|many|TRBV19
TGTGCCAGTAGTACCCGACCGAGGAATGAGCAGTTCTTC
CASSTRPRNEQFF
>TRBJ2-1|NA|NA|TRBV11-2
TGTGCCAGCACCTATTTAGAGCGCCCGTTCTACAATGAGCAGTTCTTC
CASTYLERPFYNEQFF
>TRBJ1-1|NA|few|TRBV6-4
TGTGCCAGCAGCGCGGGGGCAGGGGTGAACACTGAAGCTTTCTTT
CASSAGAGVNTEAFF
>TRBJ2-3|TRBD1|NA|TRBV7-3
TGTGCCAGCAGCGCCCGGACAGGGTTGGATACGCAGTATTTT
CASSARTGLDTQYF
>TRBJ1-5|TRBD1|NA|TRBV23-1
TGCGCCAGCACCAGGGGGCCCAATCAGCCCCAGCATTTT
CASTRGPNQPQHF
>TRBJ2-4|NA|few|TRBV6-1
TGTGCCAGCAGTGAAGTGGATAAGAGGGATTGGGCCAAAAACATTCAGTACTTC
CASSEVDKRDWAKNIQYF
>TRBJ2-4|TRBD1|few|TRBV18
TGTGCCAGCTCACCGGGACAGGAGAACATTCAGTACTTC
CASSPGQENIQYF
>TRBJ2-1|TRBD2|NA|TRBV5-1
TGCGCCAGCAGCTCGTGGCGGGGGGCTTCGGGCAATGAGCAGTTCTTC
CASSSWRGASGNEQFF
>TRBJ1-2|TRBD1|few|TRBV3-1
TGTGCCAGCAGCCCCCGACAGGGCTACTATGGCTACACCTTC
CASSPRQGYYGYTF
>TRBJ1-2|NA|NA|TRBV20-1
TGCAGTGCTAATATATATGGCTACACCTTC
CSANIYGYTF
>TRBJ1-6|NA|few|TRBV24-1
TGTGCCACCAGTGATAACCCAACAGAAGGCAATTCACCCCTCCACTTT
CATSDNPTEGNSPLHF
>TRBJ2-4|NA|few|TRBV7-2
TGTGCCAGCAGCTTGGCCTACAGGGAGACCAAAAACATTCAGTACTTC
CASSLAYRETKNIQYF
>TRBJ2-3|TRBD2|few|TRBV3-1
TGTGCCAGCAGCCCCTGGGACGGGGGGGCCGGAGATACGCAGTATTTT
CASSPWDGGAGDTQYF
>TRBJ2-5|NA|few|TRBV9
TGTGCCAGCAGCGTAGGGCTGAGTAAGGAGACCCAGTACTTC
CASSVGLSKETQYF
>TRBJ2-2|NA|few|TRBV7-7
TGTGCCAGCAGCCCCCGACAGGATTCCGGGGAGCTGTTTTTT
CASSPRQDSGELFF
>TRBJ1-4|NA|few|TRBV6-5
TGTGCCAGCAGCAACAGGGCCTCGAGGGAAAAACTGTTTTTT
CASSNRASREKLFF
>TRBJ1-1|TRBD1|NA|TRBV10-3
TGTGCCATCAGTGAATTGACAGGGAATGAAGCTTTCTTT
CAISELTGNEAFF
>TRBJ1-2|NA|few|TRBV20-1
TGCAGTGCTAGAGGGGACACGGCCCGTGGCTACACCTTC
CSARGDTARGYTF
>TRBJ1-2|NA|NA|TRBV23-1
TGCGCCAGCAGTCGCCCAACAGCTAACTATGGCTACACCTTC
CASSRPTANYGYTF
>TRBJ2-7|NA|many|TRBV4-3
TGCGCCAGCAGCCAAGGGCTCGACAGTACCTACGAGCAGTACTTC
CASSQGLDSTYEQYF
>TRBJ1-2|NA|NA|TRBV6-2/TRBV6-3
TGTGCCAGCAGTTACGAATTCTATGGCTACACCTTC
CASSYEFYGYTF
>TRBJ1-4|NA|NA|TRBV2
TGTGCCAGCAGTGAGAACCTAAATGAAAAACTGTTTTTT
CASSENLNEKLFF
>TRBJ2-3|NA|few|TRBV27
TGTGCCAGCAGTTCCCAACAGGGAGGGACAGATACGCAGTATTTT
CASSSQQGGTDTQYF
>TRBJ1-5|NA|few|TRBV10-2
TGCGCCAGCAGTGAGTCCCACAGCAATCAGCCCCAGCATTTT
CASSESHSNQPQHF
>TRBJ2-5|NA|many|TRBV7-9
TGTGCCAGCAGCTTAGGTGACCAAACCGGAGAGACCCAGTACTTC
CASSLGDQTGETQYF
>TRBJ2-2|TRBD2|NA|TRBV7-7
TGTGCCAGCAGCCCGAGCGGGGGGGCTTGGACCGGGGAGCTGTTTTTT
CASSPSGGAWTGELFF
>TRBJ2-2|NA|few|TRBV7-3
TGTGCCAGCAGTCCCTCCTCCGCCGGGGAGCTGTTTTTT
CASSPSSAGELFF
>TRBJ2-5|TRBD1|few|TRBV10-3
TGTGCCATCAGTGATGGACAGGGTGGGGAGACCCAGTACTTC
CAISDGQGGETQYF
>TRBJ1-6|TRBD1|few|TRBV6-5
TGTGCCAGCAGTTACTCGGGCGCCCCAGGGGGCCGGTCACCCCTCCACTTT
CASSYSGAPGGRSPLHF
>TRBJ2-3|TRBD2|NA|TRBV24-1
TGTGCCACCAGCACCAGCGGGGCTAGCGGGGGAAGGGGCACAGATACGCAGTATTTT
CATSTSGASGGRGTDTQYF
>TRBJ1-4|NA|NA|TRBV3-1
TGTGCCAGCAGCCGAATATCTGAAAAACTGTTTTTT
CASSRISEKLFF
>TRBJ1-1|NA|NA|TRBV6-6
TGTGCCAGCAGTTATTGGTCCCCGAACACTGAAGCTTTCTTT
CASSYWSPNTEAFF
>TRBJ1-1|TRBD1|few|TRBV6-2/TRBV6-3
TGTGCCAGCAGTCGGGACAGCTCCACTGAAGCTTTCTTT
CASSRDSSTEAFF
>TRBJ2-2|NA|few|TRBV5-1
TGCGCCAGCAGCTACCTTCCCGACAGTAACACCGGGGAGCTGTTTTTT
CASSYLPDSNTGELFF
>TRBJ2-3|NA|NA|TRBV7-2
TGTGCCAGCAGCTTAGAGCCTCGAGGGGCGGCGGGAGATACGCAGTATTTT
CASSLEPRGAAGDTQYF